Each of the 12 T cell receptor beta chains below was sequenced from the same sample in a study of blood T cell repertoires in COVID-19. Profiled with immunoSEQ multiplex PCR; TCRdb holds only in-frame clones, not every one. The data contain about 110,000 clones, approximately 82% of them seen just once; the ten biggest clones take up 7.9%. The sample consisted of peripheral blood. These receptor sequences come from an elderly woman with active or convalescent COVID-19.

This sequence joins TRBV9 and TRBJ2-5; tentatively, D is TRBD2 (6 bases). The CDR3 is made up of 15 amino acids. With 4 bases removed from V and 3 bases from J, the gap between germline ends came to 16 bases. Germline V lookup: CDR1 SGDLS, CDR2 YYNGEE. The CDR3, as DNA: TGTGCCAGCAGCACCTCCCCGACGGGAGAAGAGACCCAGTACTTC. Protein product: CASSTSPTGEETQYF.

The genes are TRBV7-9 and TRBJ2-4; TRBD1 agrees at 7 bases. V was clipped by 5 bases and J by 6 bases; unmatched bases: 10. This CDR3 has 15 residues. CDR1 SEHNR and CDR2 FQNEAQ come from the germline V gene (reference sequence). In DNA, the CDR3 is TGTGCCAGCAGCCCTAGAGGCCGACAGGGAAACATTCAGTACTTC. Its translation is CASSPRGRQGNIQYF.

The chain recombines TRBV2 with TRBJ2-5; a possible D gene is TRBD1 (6 bases). The CDR3 loop spans 13 amino acids. CDR1 and CDR2 (germline): SNHLY, FYNNEI. V gave up 7 bases and J gave up 1 base, with 10 bases separating them. CDR3 sequence reads: CASIRDIQETQYF. CDR3 DNA sequence: TGTGCCAGCATACGGGACATCCAAGAGACCCAGTACTTC.

This clone has a handful of counts. This chain connects TRBV4-2 to TRBJ1-1; a possible D gene is TRBD1 (5 bases). Germline V lookup: CDR1 LGHNA, CDR2 YNFKEQ. There are 15 residues in the CDR3. The V end was cut by 0 bases, the J end by 6 bases, with 14 bases between. The CDR3 DNA is TGTGCCAGCAGCCAAGAATTGTCAGGGAGGGCTGAAGCTTTCTTT. Translating gives CASSQELSGRAEAFF.

V usage is TRBV15 and J usage is TRBJ2-5, with D perhaps matching TRBD1 (5 bases). The CDR3 is made up of 15 amino acids. The germline gives CDR1 LNHNV, CDR2 YYDKDF (reference sequence). V lost 5 bases and J 1 base, leaving 14 bases between the germline ends. The CDR3 DNA reads TGTGCCACCAGCCAGAGCAGGGTCAGCCAAGAGACCCAGTACTTC. Protein: CATSQSRVSQETQYF. The entire variable domain, with the rest obtained from reference TRBV15 and TRBJ2-5, is as follows: DAMVIQNPRYQVTQFGKPVTLSCSQTLNHNVMYWYQQKSSQAPKLLFHYYDKDFNNEADTPDNFQSRRPNTSFCFLDIRSPGLGDTAMYLCATSQSRVSQETQYFGPGTRLLVL.

This chain uses TRBV7-3 with TRBJ2-7, with D unclear. In germline, CDR1 is SGHTA, CDR2 FQGTGA. V was trimmed by 1 base and J by 0 bases, leaving 7 bases between them. The CDR3 has 14 amino acids. As DNA, the CDR3 is TGTGCCAGCAGCTTAAGTGGCCTCTCCTACGAGCAGTACTTC. It is translated as CASSLSGLSYEQYF.

This clone was seen just once. V is TRBV5-4 and J is TRBJ2-1; tentatively, D is TRBD1 (5 bases). From germline, CDR1 is SGHNT and CDR2 YYREEE (reference sequence). Trimming shortened V by 0 bases and J by 5 bases, and 6 bases separated the two germline ends. This CDR3 is 13 amino acids long. CDR3 coding DNA: TGTGCCAGCAGCTTGGACAGGAACAATGAGCAGTTCTTC. Encoded protein: CASSLDRNNEQFF. Using reference TRBV5-4 and TRBJ2-1 for the parts outside the CDR3, the full variable domain is ETGVTQSPTHLIKTRGQQVTLRCSSQSGHNTVSWYQQALGQGPQFIFQYYREEENGRGNFPPRFSGLQFPNYSSELNVNALELDDSALYLCASSLDRNNEQFFGPGTRLTVL.

The rearrangement links TRBV23-1 to TRBJ2-3, with D perhaps matching TRBD2 (5 bases). TRBV23-1 is an ORF; its function is uncertain. The V gene lost 2 bases and the J gene lost 4 bases, with 19 bases spanning the gap. The CDR3 has 17 residues. The CDR3 nucleotides read TGCGCCAGCAGTCAAACGGACTCCCTTCCGTCCCCAGATACGCAGTATTTT. As protein: CASSQTDSLPSPDTQYF.

This chain connects TRBV24-1 to TRBJ2-3; no clear D. The CDR3 has 15 residues. CDR1 and CDR2 from the germline V gene are KGHDR and SFDVKD. Trimming stripped 2 bases from V and 1 base from J, with 9 bases between. CDR3 in DNA: TGTGCCACCAGTGATTATGACATACGCACAGATACGCAGTATTTT. Protein product: CATSDYDIRTDTQYF.

This chain links TRBV4-1 with TRBJ2-3, with 14 bases aligning to TRBD2. This CDR3 is built from 17 residues. J gave up 2 bases and V 4 bases, and 5 bases lay outside the gene matches. Germline CDR1 and CDR2: MGHRA and YSYEKL. In DNA form, the CDR3 reads TGCGCCAGCAGCCTTTGGACTAGCGGGAGGTCCACAGATACGCAGTATTTT. Its translation: CASSLWTSGRSTDTQYF.

The rearrangement links TRBV11-2 to TRBJ2-3; 9 nucleotides match TRBD1. Germline lookup yields CDR1 SGHAT and CDR2 FQNNGV. The CDR3 consists of 17 residues. V was clipped by 6 bases and J by 1 base; unmatched bases: 11. Here the CDR3 DNA reads TGTGCCAGCAGAACCGGGACAGGGACTTTCGGCACAGATACGCAGTATTTT. This encodes CASRTGTGTFGTDTQYF.

CDR3 DNA: TGCGCCAGCAGCTTGACAGGCAAAACGAACACCGGGGAGCTGTTTTTT. Amino acid sequence: CASSLTGKTNTGELFF. The chain carries TRBV5-1 and TRBJ2-2; D is perhaps TRBD1 (5 bases). Germline V lookup: CDR1 SGHRS, CDR2 YFSETQ. Deletions cut 1 base from V and 0 bases from J, with 10 bases between. This CDR3 region has 16 residues.